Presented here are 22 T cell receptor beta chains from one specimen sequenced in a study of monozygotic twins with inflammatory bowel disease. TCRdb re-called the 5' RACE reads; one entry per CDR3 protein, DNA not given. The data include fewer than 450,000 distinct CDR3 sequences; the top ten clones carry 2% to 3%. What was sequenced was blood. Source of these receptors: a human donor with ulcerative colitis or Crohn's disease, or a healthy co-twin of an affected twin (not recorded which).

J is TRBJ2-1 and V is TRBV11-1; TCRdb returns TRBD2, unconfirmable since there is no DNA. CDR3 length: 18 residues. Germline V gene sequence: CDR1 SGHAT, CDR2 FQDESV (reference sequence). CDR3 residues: CASSSSKTSGGAYNEQFF.

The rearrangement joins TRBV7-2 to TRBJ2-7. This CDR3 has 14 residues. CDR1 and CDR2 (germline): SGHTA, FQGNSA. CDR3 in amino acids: CASSADGRSYEQYF.

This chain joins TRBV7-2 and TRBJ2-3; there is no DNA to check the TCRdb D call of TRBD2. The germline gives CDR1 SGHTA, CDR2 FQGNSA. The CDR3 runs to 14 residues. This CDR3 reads CASSPPGTIDTQYF.

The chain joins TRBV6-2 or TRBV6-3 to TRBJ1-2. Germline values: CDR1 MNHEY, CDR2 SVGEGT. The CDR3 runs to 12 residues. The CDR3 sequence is CASSQRTDGYTF.

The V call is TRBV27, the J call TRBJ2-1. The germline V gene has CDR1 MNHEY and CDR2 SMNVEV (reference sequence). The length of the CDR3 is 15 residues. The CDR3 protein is CASSLSLRPYNEQFF.

CDR3 residues: CASSPSSVAALGKFF. This sequence joins TRBV7-3 and TRBJ2-1; the TCRdb D gene call, TRBD1, has no DNA to confirm it. CDR3 size: 15 residues. Germline V gene lookup returns CDR1 SGHTA and CDR2 FQGTGA.

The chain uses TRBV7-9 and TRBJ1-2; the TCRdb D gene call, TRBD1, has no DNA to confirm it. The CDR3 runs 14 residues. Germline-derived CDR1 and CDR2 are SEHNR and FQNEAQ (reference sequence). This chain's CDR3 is CASSQSQGAAGYTF.

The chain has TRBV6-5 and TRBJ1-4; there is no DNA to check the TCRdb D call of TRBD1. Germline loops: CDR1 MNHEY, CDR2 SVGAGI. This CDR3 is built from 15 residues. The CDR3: CASSYEINRAEKLFF.

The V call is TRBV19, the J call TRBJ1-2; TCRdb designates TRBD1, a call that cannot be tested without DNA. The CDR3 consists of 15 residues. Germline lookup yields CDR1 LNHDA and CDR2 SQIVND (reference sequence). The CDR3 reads CASSAPDRADYGYTF.

CDR3 sequence: CASSLAGGRNEQYF. The rearrangement uses TRBV7-2 and TRBJ2-7; absent DNA, TCRdb's TRBD1 call cannot be checked. CDR3 length: 14 amino acids. Germline CDR1 SGHTA, CDR2 FQGNSA. Variable domain in full (rest from reference TRBV7-2 and TRBJ2-7): GAGVSQSPSNKVTEKGKDVELRCDPISGHTALYWYRQSLGQGLEFLIYFQGNSAPDKSGLPSDRFSAERTGGSVSTLTIQRTQQEDSAVYLCASSLAGGRNEQYFGPGTRLTVT.

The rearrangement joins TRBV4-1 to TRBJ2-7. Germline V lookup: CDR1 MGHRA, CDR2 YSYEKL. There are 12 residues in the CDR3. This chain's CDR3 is CASSPNLYEQYF.

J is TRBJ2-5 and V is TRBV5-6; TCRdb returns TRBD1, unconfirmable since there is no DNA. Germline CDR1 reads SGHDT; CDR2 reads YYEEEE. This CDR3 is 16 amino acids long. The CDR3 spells CASSLAQRDRGETQYF.

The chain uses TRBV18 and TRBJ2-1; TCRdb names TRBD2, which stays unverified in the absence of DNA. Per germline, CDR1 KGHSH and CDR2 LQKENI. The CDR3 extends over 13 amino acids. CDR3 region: CASSPPWEGEQFF.

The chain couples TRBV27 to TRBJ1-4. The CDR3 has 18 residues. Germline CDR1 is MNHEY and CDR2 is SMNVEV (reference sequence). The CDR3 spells CASSHRGGALATNEKLFF.

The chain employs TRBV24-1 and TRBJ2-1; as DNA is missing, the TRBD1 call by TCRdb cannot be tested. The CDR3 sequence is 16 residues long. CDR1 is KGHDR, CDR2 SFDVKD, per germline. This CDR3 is CATSDPSGTGNNEQFF.

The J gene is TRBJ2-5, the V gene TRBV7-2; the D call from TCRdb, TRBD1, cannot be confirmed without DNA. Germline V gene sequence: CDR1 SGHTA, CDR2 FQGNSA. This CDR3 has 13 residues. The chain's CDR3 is CASSQGSFETQYF.

The CDR3 loop is CASSPRRDRVGNEQFF. The chain is built from TRBV6-2 or TRBV6-3 and TRBJ2-1; TCRdb indicates TRBD1, and absent DNA this call remains unverified. Per germline, CDR1 MNHEY and CDR2 SVGEGT. This CDR3 has 16 residues.

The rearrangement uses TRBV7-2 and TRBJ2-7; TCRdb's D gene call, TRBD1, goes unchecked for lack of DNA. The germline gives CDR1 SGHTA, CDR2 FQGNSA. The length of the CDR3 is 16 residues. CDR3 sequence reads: CASSLANPRGGYEQYF.

CDR3 loop: CAWSVQRNSGNTIYF. This chain connects TRBV30 to TRBJ1-3. Germline V CDR1 and CDR2: GTSNPN, SVGIG (reference sequence). This CDR3 spans 15 amino acids.

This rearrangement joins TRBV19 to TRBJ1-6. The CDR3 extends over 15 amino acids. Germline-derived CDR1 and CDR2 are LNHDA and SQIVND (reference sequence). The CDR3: CASSHEGPPNSPLHF. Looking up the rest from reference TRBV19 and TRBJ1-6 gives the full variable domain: DGGITQSPKYLFRKEGQNVTLSCEQNLNHDAMYWYRQDPGQGLRLIYYSQIVNDFQKGDIAEGYSVSREKKESFPLTVTSAQKNPTAFYLCASSHEGPPNSPLHFGNGTRLTVT.

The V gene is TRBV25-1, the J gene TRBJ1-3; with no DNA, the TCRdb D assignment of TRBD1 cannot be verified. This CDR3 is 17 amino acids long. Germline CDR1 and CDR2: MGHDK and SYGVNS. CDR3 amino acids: CASRTGPSGLWGNTIYF.

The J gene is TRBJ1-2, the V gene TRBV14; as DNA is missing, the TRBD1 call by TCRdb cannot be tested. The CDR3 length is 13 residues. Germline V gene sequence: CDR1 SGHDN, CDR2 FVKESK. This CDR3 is CASSPTALGGYTF.